A single sample is the source of the 18 T cell receptor beta chains below, sequenced in a study of regulatory T cells in long-lasting Graves disease. Time point here: persistent/refractory GD, antithyroid drugs over 5 years with positive TRAb. The TCR library was made from RNA extracted from PBMCs. According to the study, TCR beta libraries were built with iRepertoire HTBI primers and CDR3-region Arm-PCR. One entry per CDR3 protein, called by TCRdb with MiXCR from the multiplex PCR reads. The data contain under 450,000 distinct CDR3 sequences, roughly 24% of them singletons. Here the sequenced sample was peripheral blood mononuclear cells (PBMCs), taken when the disease was refractory, from a patient treated with antithyroid drugs. The receptors derive from a woman in her 40s with Graves disease.

Ten or more counts support this clonotype. The chain carries TRBV20-1 and TRBJ1-6; no definite D call. This CDR3 is built from 13 residues. Trimming stripped 3 bases from V and 7 bases from J, with 10 bases between. CDR1 and CDR2 (germline): DFQATT, SNEGSKA (reference sequence). CDR3 coding DNA: TGCAGTGCTAGTGCCGGAGGCAATTCACCCCTCCACTTT. Protein sequence: CSASAGGNSPLHF.

This clonotype came up a few times. The gene calls are TRBV7-2 and TRBJ1-3; a possible D gene is TRBD1 (5 bases). Germline V gene sequence: CDR1 SGHTA, CDR2 FQGNSA. V shed 7 bases and J shed 4 bases, with 17 bases lying between them. This CDR3 has 15 residues. CDR3 sequence reads: CASNPGGGFGNTIYF. In nucleotides, the CDR3 is TGTGCCAGCAACCCTGGTGGGGGGTTCGGAAACACCATATATTTT. The variable domain in full, completed from reference TRBV7-2 and TRBJ1-3, reads GAGVSQSPSNKVTEKGKDVELRCDPISGHTALYWYRQSLGQGLEFLIYFQGNSAPDKSGLPSDRFSAERTGGSVSTLTIQRTQQEDSAVYLCASNPGGGFGNTIYFGEGSWLTVV.

The V and J genes are TRBV29-1 and TRBJ2-3; 11 bases are shared with TRBD1. The CDR3 is 15 residues long. The germline gives CDR1 SQVTM, CDR2 ANQGSEA. Trimming at V came to 3 bases and at J to 6 bases, leaving 8 bases not matched to a gene. The CDR3: CSVEAWTGGRDTQYF. CDR3 DNA: TGCAGCGTTGAGGCTTGGACAGGGGGCAGGGATACGCAGTATTTT.

The V call is TRBV28, the J call TRBJ2-1; 8 bases agree with TRBD1. CDR3 length equals 11 residues. In germline, CDR1 is MDHEN, CDR2 SYDVKM. The junction had 5 bases not matched to a gene; V was cut back by 6 bases and J by 13 bases. CDR3 residues: CASSLQGVQFF. CDR3 coding DNA: TGTGCCAGCAGCTTACAGGGGGTTCAGTTCTTC.

This clonotype was seen many times. This chain uses TRBV28 with TRBJ1-5; D unresolved. Looked up from germline, CDR1 is MDHEN and CDR2 is SYDVKM. There are 14 residues in the CDR3. V was cut by 2 bases and J by 4 bases, with 9 bases left in between. The CDR3 sequence is CASSLGRLNQPQHF. In DNA, the CDR3 is TGTGCCAGCAGTTTAGGGCGGCTTAATCAGCCCCAGCATTTT.

V is TRBV7-2 and J is TRBJ2-6, with D hard to call. The CDR3 length is 15 residues. Germline CDR1 is SGHTA and CDR2 is FQGNSA. Trimming took 2 bases from V and 4 from J, leaving 9 bases between them. The CDR3 nucleotides are TGTGCCAGCAGCTTACTCGCTTCCGGGGCCAACGTCCTGACTTTC. Translated: CASSLLASGANVLTF.

The CDR3 DNA reads as TGTGCCAGCAGCCCCGACTTAAGCTCCTACAATGAGCAGTTCTTC. Amino acids: CASSPDLSSYNEQFF. V gene TRBV6-1 combines with J gene TRBJ2-1; D gene uncertain. Between the trimmed V and J ends, which lost 6 bases and 0 bases, there was a span of 12 bases. Germline assignment: CDR1 MNHNS and CDR2 SASEGT. CDR3 size: 15 residues.

In this sample, this clonotype turned up a few times. The chain couples TRBV12-3 or TRBV12-4 to TRBJ1-3; 11 nucleotides agree with TRBD1. The CDR3 runs 15 residues. The ends lost 5 bases at V and 7 bases at J; junction bases unmatched: 7. CDR3 DNA sequence: TGTGCCAGCAGTCTGGGGACAGGGGGGCATAACACCATATATTTT. Its translation: CASSLGTGGHNTIYF.

In this sample, this clonotype turned up many times. The genes are TRBV28 and TRBJ2-7, with D possibly matching TRBD1 (5 bases). The germline CDR1 and CDR2 sequences are MDHEN and SYDVKM. This CDR3 is built from 15 residues. Trimming stripped 6 bases from V and 2 bases from J, with 17 bases between. In DNA, the CDR3 is TGTGCCAGCAGCCATAGAACCTTCAGGGCCTACGAGCAGTACTTC. Its protein product is CASSHRTFRAYEQYF.

This chain uses TRBV28 with TRBJ2-5, with 8 positions matching TRBD2. CDR1 is MDHEN, CDR2 SYDVKM, per germline. The CDR3 contains 14 residues. V lost 5 bases, J lost 1 base, and 3 bases stayed unmatched. DNA for the CDR3: TGTGCCAGCAGTATAGCGGGGCTCCAAGAGACCCAGTACTTC. As protein: CASSIAGLQETQYF.

The gene calls are TRBV6-2 or TRBV6-3 and TRBJ2-2, with 7 nucleotides matching TRBD2. Germline V gene lookup returns CDR1 MNHEY and CDR2 SVGEGT. The CDR3 extends over 15 amino acids. V lost 7 bases to trimming and J lost 6 bases; unmatched junction nucleotides: 11. CDR3 amino acids: CASNGAGVGPGELFF. CDR3 bases: TGTGCCAGCAATGGGGCGGGAGTAGGGCCCGGGGAGCTGTTTTTT.

The chain couples TRBV11-2 to TRBJ2-7, with D possibly matching TRBD2 (6 bases). The CDR3 length is 14 residues. The V end lost 4 bases, the J end lost 1 base, and 11 bases lay between the germline ends. Germline V gene data show CDR1 as SGHAT and CDR2 as FQNNGV. The CDR3 reads CASSWGLSSYEQYF. CDR3 sequence (DNA): TGTGCCAGCAGCTGGGGACTCTCGTCCTACGAGCAGTACTTC.

A single count supports this clonotype. The V gene is TRBV27, the J gene TRBJ2-7; possibly TRBD2 for D (5 bases). The germline V and J ends were trimmed by 0 bases and 3 bases, with 12 bases remaining between them. There are 15 residues in the CDR3. CDR1 is MNHEY, CDR2 SMNVEV, per germline (reference sequence). This chain's CDR3 is CASSLSAPGGYEQYF. The CDR3 nucleotides read TGTGCCAGCAGTTTATCGGCCCCTGGAGGCTACGAGCAGTACTTC.

In this sample, this clonotype turned up many times. The V call is TRBV28, the J call TRBJ1-1; possibly TRBD1 for D (6 bases). The CDR3 extends over 14 amino acids. Germline V lookup: CDR1 MDHEN, CDR2 SYDVKM. V lost 4 bases and J lost 4, with 13 bases in between. The CDR3 nucleotides read TGTGCCAGCAGTTCAGGGGCCAAAGGCACTGAAGCTTTCTTT. This sequence encodes CASSSGAKGTEAFF.

DNA of the CDR3: TGCGCCAGCAGCTTACGTCTGGACCACAATGAGCAGTTCTTC. Its protein product is CASSLRLDHNEQFF. The chain uses TRBV5-1 and TRBJ2-1, with D uncertain. CDR1 SGHRS and CDR2 YFSETQ come from the germline V gene. The V gene lost 2 bases and the J gene lost 5 bases, with 11 bases spanning the gap. The CDR3 is 14 residues long.

This clonotype was observed a handful of times. This may come from a read error, since a much larger clone is one base off. The V call is TRBV28, the J call TRBJ2-2, with 12 bases aligning to TRBD2. The CDR3 loop spans 18 amino acids. After removal of 3 bases from V and 4 bases from J, the junction contained 9 bases not matched to a gene. Germline loops: CDR1 MDHEN, CDR2 SYDVKM. CDR3 region: CASSFSASGRVATGELFF. For the CDR3, the DNA is TGTGCCAGCAGTTTCTCGGCTAGCGGGAGGGTGGCCACCGGGGAGCTGTTTTTT.

This chain links TRBV29-1 with TRBJ1-1; a possible D gene is TRBD1 (6 bases). CDR3 length: 12 amino acids. From germline, CDR1 is SQVTM and CDR2 ANQGSEA. Trimming left V 7 bases short and J 2 bases short, with 11 bases between. Here the CDR3 reads CSATRGNTEAFF. The DNA of the CDR3 is TGCAGCGCTACCAGGGGAAACACTGAAGCTTTCTTT. The whole variable domain, remainder taken from reference TRBV29-1 and TRBJ1-1, is SAVISQKPSRDICQRGTSLTIQCQVDSQVTMMFWYRQQPGQSLTLIATANQGSEATYESGFVIDKFPISRPNLTFSTLTVSNMSPEDSSIYLCSATRGNTEAFFGQGTRLTVV.

This clonotype was counted ten times or more. This sequence joins TRBV2 and TRBJ1-1, with 7 bases that match TRBD1. J lost 4 bases, V lost 8 bases, and 7 bases had no gene match. CDR3 length equals 13 residues. Germline assignment: CDR1 SNHLY and CDR2 FYNNEI. DNA of the CDR3: TGTGCCAGCGCGATGAACAGGGGCACTGAAGCTTTCTTT. It specifies CASAMNRGTEAFF.